The 23 T cell receptor beta chains given below trace back to one sample, sequenced in a study of spatial heterogeneity in lung cancer. Time point denoted: sample taken at primary tumor resection. Sequencing was performed on whole RNA extracted from tumor and nontumor lung tissue, or from frozen PBMC, and the material was left unsorted. MiXCR, run by TCRdb on the 5' RACE reads, gives a single entry per CDR3 protein. Found here are approximately 92,000 distinct CDR3 sequences, around 12% of them singletons; the top ten hold 35% to 50%. Specimen: PBMCs, collected at surgery. The receptors come from a male donor with early-stage non-small cell lung cancer.

The rearrangement joins TRBV2 to TRBJ2-2; 13 nucleotides line up with TRBD2. V shed 4 bases and J 6 bases; nucleotides not matched to a gene: 5. The CDR3 has 16 residues. CDR1 and CDR2 (germline): SNHLY, FYNNEI. The CDR3, as DNA: TGTGCCAGCAGTGGGGGACTAGCGGGAACGGCCGGGGAGCTGTTTTTT. This sequence encodes CASSGGLAGTAGELFF.

This chain joins TRBV12-3 or TRBV12-4 and TRBJ2-3, with 10 bases identical to TRBD2. The V gene end was trimmed by 3 bases and the J gene end by 5 bases; junction bases not matched to a gene: 11. This CDR3 spans 17 amino acids. CDR3 coding DNA: TGTGCCAGCAGTTTGGGAAGCCCGGGACTAGCGAGAGATACGCAGTATTTT. Protein product: CASSLGSPGLARDTQYF.

This clonotype showed up just a few times. The V and J genes are TRBV10-3 and TRBJ2-3, with 7 nucleotides matching TRBD2. The CDR3 length is 15 residues. V dropped 2 bases and J dropped 2; count of bases not matched to a gene: 4. Germline assignment: CDR1 ENHRY and CDR2 SYGVKD. DNA for the CDR3: TGTGCCATCAGTGAGGAACGGGAGGTCACAGATACGCAGTATTTT. Translation: CAISEEREVTDTQYF.

This rearrangement joins TRBV11-2 to TRBJ1-2; D not certain. The CDR3 runs 13 residues. Deletions cut 5 bases from V and 4 bases from J, with 11 bases between. Germline CDR1 is SGHAT and CDR2 is FQNNGV. The CDR3 reads CASSLGVGYGYTF. The CDR3 coding sequence is TGTGCCAGCAGCCTAGGAGTAGGCTATGGCTACACCTTC. The entire variable domain, with the rest obtained from reference TRBV11-2 and TRBJ1-2, is as follows: EAGVAQSPRYKIIEKRQSVAFWCNPISGHATLYWYQQILGQGPKLLIQFQNNGVVDDSQLPKDRFSAERLKGVDSTLKIQPAKLEDSAVYLCASSLGVGYGYTFGSGTRLTVV.

The chain joins TRBV27 to TRBJ2-7; D gene uncertain. V was clipped by 0 bases and J by 3 bases, with 12 bases between them. Germline V gene data show CDR1 as MNHEY and CDR2 as SMNVEV (reference sequence). This CDR3 is 15 amino acids long. The CDR3 DNA sequence: TGTGCCAGCAGTTTATCCGGCGGCCTTAGCTACGAGCAGTACTTC. This translates into CASSLSGGLSYEQYF.

J is TRBJ1-2 and V is TRBV6-1; D is unclear. Germline-derived CDR1 and CDR2 are MNHNS and SASEGT. V gave up 2 bases and J gave up 8 bases, with 18 bases separating them. This CDR3 has 15 residues. The chain's CDR3 is CASSERSGRLSGYTF. CDR3 DNA: TGTGCCAGCAGTGAACGGTCAGGTCGACTATCCGGCTACACCTTC.

The chain couples TRBV5-1 to TRBJ2-1; tentative D call: TRBD2 (6 bases). The germline V and J ends were trimmed by 3 bases and 8 bases, with 27 bases remaining between them. Germline V gene data show CDR1 as SGHRS and CDR2 as YFSETQ. The length of the CDR3 is 18 residues. The CDR3 sequence: CASSSTAGSRFVHDEQFF. The CDR3 DNA follows: TGCGCCAGCAGCTCCACCGCGGGGTCGAGATTTGTCCACGATGAGCAGTTCTTC.

This clonotype has ten or more counts. V gene TRBV27 combines with J gene TRBJ2-7; 12 bases line up with TRBD1. Germline CDR1 MNHEY, CDR2 SMNVEV (reference sequence). The trim removed 5 bases at V and 7 bases at J, leaving 9 bases unmatched. The CDR3 spans 15 residues. CDR3 nucleotide sequence: TGTGCCAGCAGTAACCGGGACAGGGGGCGCGGGGAGCAGTACTTC. The encoded protein is CASSNRDRGRGEQYF.

The V gene is TRBV6-2 or TRBV6-3, the J gene TRBJ2-6, with D uncertain. V was trimmed by 4 bases and J by 2 bases, leaving 3 bases between them. From germline, CDR1 is MNHEY and CDR2 SVGEGT. This CDR3 spans 13 amino acids. CDR3 bases: TGTGCCAGCAGTTTCGCTGGGGCCAACGTCCTGACTTTC. Protein product: CASSFAGANVLTF.

V and J are TRBV10-3 and TRBJ2-3; 10 positions match TRBD1. Germline CDR1 ENHRY, CDR2 SYGVKD. This CDR3 is built from 17 residues. V gave up 6 bases and J gave up 1 base; unmatched junction bases: 10. Here the CDR3 reads CAISRDRGLPGTDTQYF. Here the CDR3 DNA reads TGTGCCATCAGCCGGGACAGGGGACTTCCTGGCACAGATACGCAGTATTTT.

CDR3 DNA: TGTGCCAGCAGTCACCAGGCGGACCCGGGGGAGCAGTACTTC. Protein: CASSHQADPGEQYF. This rearrangement joins TRBV27 to TRBJ2-7, with D tentatively TRBD2 (5 bases). This CDR3 spans 14 amino acids. In germline, CDR1 is MNHEY, CDR2 SMNVEV (reference sequence). V shed 5 bases and J shed 7 bases, with 18 bases lying between them.

A remark on this clonotype: Compared with germline, one end of the junction differs, possibly owing to a read error. J is TRBJ1-6 and V is TRBV3-1; D unresolved. The CDR3 length is 15 residues. Germline V gene sequence: CDR1 LGHDT, CDR2 YNNKEL (reference sequence). In DNA form, the CDR3 reads TGTGCCAGCAGACAAGACTACAGCATCGATTCACCCCTCCACTTT. Its translation: CASRQDYSIDSPLHF.

This clonotype was counted ten times or more. V usage is TRBV20-1 and J usage is TRBJ2-3; no reliable D call. Per the germline V gene, CDR1 is DFQATT and CDR2 is SNEGSKA (reference sequence). V shed 0 bases and J shed 1 base, with 8 bases lying between them. CDR3 size: 14 residues. CDR3 sequence reads: CSARDIVGTDTQYF. The CDR3 DNA follows: TGCAGTGCTAGAGACATAGTAGGCACAGATACGCAGTATTTT.

The chain couples TRBV4-3 to TRBJ1-1, with D unclear. Trimming stripped 4 bases from V and 4 bases from J, with 10 bases between. This CDR3 has 13 amino acids. The germline V gene encodes CDR1 LGHNA and CDR2 YSLEER. CDR3 amino acids: CASSLQISTEAFF. CDR3 bases: TGCGCCAGCAGCCTACAGATTTCCACTGAAGCTTTCTTT.

This sequence joins TRBV7-2 and TRBJ1-1, with 8 bases that match TRBD1. The CDR3 has 12 residues. Losses at the gene ends were 10 bases for V and 4 bases for J; bases not matched to a gene: 5. Germline CDR1 and CDR2: SGHTA and FQGNSA. The CDR3 DNA reads TGTGCCACCGCGGACAGGGCCACTGAAGCTTTCTTT. Its protein product is CATADRATEAFF.

This clonotype was seen only a few times. The chain joins TRBV30 to TRBJ2-1, with 9 bases that match TRBD1. Germline CDR1 and CDR2: GTSNPN and SVGIG (reference sequence). The ends lost 5 bases at V and 1 base at J; junction bases unmatched: 6. The CDR3 covers 15 residues. The CDR3 loop is CAWHRDRASYNEQFF. CDR3 in DNA: TGTGCCTGGCACCGGGACAGGGCTTCCTACAATGAGCAGTTCTTC. The whole variable domain, remainder taken from reference TRBV30 and TRBJ2-1, is SQTIHQWPATLVQPVGSPLSLECTVEGTSNPNLYWYRQAAGRGLQLLFYSVGIGQISSEVPQNLSASRPQDRQFILSSKKLLLSDSGFYLCAWHRDRASYNEQFFGPGTRLTVL.

V gene TRBV4-3 combines with J gene TRBJ2-2; D might be TRBD1 (6 bases). Germline V lookup: CDR1 LGHNA, CDR2 YSLEER. CDR3 length equals 17 residues. V lost 1 base to trimming and J lost 2 bases, with 14 bases between them. The CDR3 DNA follows: TGCGCCAGCAGCCAAGCCGCCAGGGGCGTTAACACCGGGGAGCTGTTTTTT. Its protein is CASSQAARGVNTGELFF.

This clonotype was seen a few times. The V gene is TRBV7-8, the J gene TRBJ2-3, with 8 bases aligning to TRBD1. This CDR3 comprises 14 residues. Trimming cost V 2 bases and J 3 bases; bases outside gene matches: 1. Germline loops: CDR1 SGHVS, CDR2 FQNEAQ. This chain's CDR3 is CASSLWDRTDTQYF. The CDR3 DNA is TGTGCCAGCAGCTTATGGGACAGGACAGATACGCAGTATTTT.

This clonotype was seen a handful of times. V and J are TRBV4-1 and TRBJ1-3, with D unclear. Between the trimmed V and J ends, which lost 1 base and 0 bases, there was a span of 13 bases. Germline CDR1 MGHRA, CDR2 YSYEKL. This CDR3 is 17 amino acids long. CDR3 protein: CASSQVARLDSGNTIYF. The CDR3 bases are TGCGCCAGCAGCCAAGTGGCTCGGCTTGACTCTGGAAACACCATATATTTT.

The J gene is TRBJ1-2, the V gene TRBV14; a weak D match, TRBD1 (5 bases). The CDR3 sequence is 13 residues long. Between the trimmed V and J ends, which lost 3 bases and 1 base, there was a span of 6 bases. CDR1 is SGHDN, CDR2 FVKESK, per germline. Here the CDR3 reads CASSQTVNYGYTF. The CDR3 DNA reads as TGTGCCAGCAGCCAGACAGTTAACTATGGCTACACCTTC.

This clonotype has a handful of counts. This sequence joins TRBV10-3 and TRBJ2-1; no definite D call. The CDR3 extends over 15 amino acids. The V gene's germline CDR1 is ENHRY and CDR2 SYGVKD. The V gene lost 0 bases and the J gene lost 0 bases, with 6 bases spanning the gap. The DNA for the CDR3 is TGTGCCATCAGTGAGTCGGCAGACTCCTACAATGAGCAGTTCTTC. It translates to CAISESADSYNEQFF.

The chain is built from TRBV28 and TRBJ2-3, with TRBD2 matching over 10 bases. V trimming: 5 bases; J trimming: 2 bases; junction bases outside the gene matches: 7. Per the germline V gene, CDR1 is MDHEN and CDR2 is SYDVKM. This CDR3 spans 16 amino acids. In DNA form, the CDR3 reads TGTGCCAGCAGTAGAATAGCGGGGGGCATCACAGATACGCAGTATTTT. This gives the protein CASSRIAGGITDTQYF.

This clonotype was seen many times. The chain combines TRBV28 with TRBJ2-5, with 7 bases that match TRBD1. The CDR3 extends over 12 amino acids. The germline CDR1 and CDR2 sequences are MDHEN and SYDVKM. V lost 6 bases and J lost 5; bases outside the gene matches: 3. The DNA of the CDR3 is TGTGCCAGCAGGACAGGGTGGGAGACCCAGTACTTC. It encodes CASRTGWETQYF. The complete variable domain, with remaining parts taken from reference TRBV28 and TRBJ2-5, reads DVKVTQSSRYLVKRTGEKVFLECVQDMDHENMFWYRQDPGLGLRLIYFSYDVKMKEKGDIPEGYSVSREKKERFSLILESASTNQTSMYLCASRTGWETQYFGPGTRLLVL.